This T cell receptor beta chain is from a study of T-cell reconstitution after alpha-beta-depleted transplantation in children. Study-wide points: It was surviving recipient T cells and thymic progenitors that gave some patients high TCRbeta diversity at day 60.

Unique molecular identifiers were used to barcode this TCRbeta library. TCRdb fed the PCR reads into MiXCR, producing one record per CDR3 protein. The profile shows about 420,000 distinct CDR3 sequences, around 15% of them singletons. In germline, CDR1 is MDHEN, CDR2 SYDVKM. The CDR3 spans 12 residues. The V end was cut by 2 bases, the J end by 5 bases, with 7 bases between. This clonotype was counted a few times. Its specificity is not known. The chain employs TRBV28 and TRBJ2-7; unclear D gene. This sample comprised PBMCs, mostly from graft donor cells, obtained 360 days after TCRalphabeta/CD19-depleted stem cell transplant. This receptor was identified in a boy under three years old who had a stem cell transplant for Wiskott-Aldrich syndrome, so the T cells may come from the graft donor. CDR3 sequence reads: CASSLPRHEQYF. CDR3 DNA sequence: TGTGCCAGCAGTTTACCGCGTCACGAGCAGTACTTC.